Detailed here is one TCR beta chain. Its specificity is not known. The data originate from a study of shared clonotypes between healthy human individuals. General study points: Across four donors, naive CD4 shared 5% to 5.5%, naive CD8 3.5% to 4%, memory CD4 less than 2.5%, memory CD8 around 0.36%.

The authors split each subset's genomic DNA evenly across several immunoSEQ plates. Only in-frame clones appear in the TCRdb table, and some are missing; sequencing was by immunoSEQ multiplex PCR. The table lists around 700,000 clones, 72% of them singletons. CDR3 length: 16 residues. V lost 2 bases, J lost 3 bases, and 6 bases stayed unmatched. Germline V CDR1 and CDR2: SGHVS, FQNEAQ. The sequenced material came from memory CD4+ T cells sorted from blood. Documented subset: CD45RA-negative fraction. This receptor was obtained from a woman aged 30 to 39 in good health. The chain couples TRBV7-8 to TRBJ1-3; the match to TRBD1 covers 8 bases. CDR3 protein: CASSLSGRGLGNTIYF. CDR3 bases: TGTGCCAGCAGCTTATCGGGCAGGGGGCTTGGAAACACCATATATTTT.